These T cell receptor beta chains were read from a single sample in a study of OX40 agonist ivuxolimab in advanced cancers. Clones were sequenced by immunoSEQ multiplex PCR, and TCRdb holds only the in-frame ones, with some missing. This table has tens of thousands of clones, about 94% appearing once. The material sequenced was CD4+ or CD8+ T cells sorted from blood, taken in a trial of the OX40 agonist ivuxolimab. The receptors stem from an adult with an advanced solid tumor such as melanoma, head and neck, liver or kidney cancer. Each CDR3 is given with its conserved first and last residue. D genes are given only for firm matches. Clone size appears in some rows only: once, few, many, or a class for an expanded clone.

d_gene: .; j_gene: TRBJ2-3; abundance: .; v_gene: TRBV29-1; CDR3nt: TGCAGCGTTGAAGACAGGGTCACAGATACGCAGTATTTT; CDR3aa: CSVEDRVTDTQYF
d_gene: TRBD1; j_gene: TRBJ2-2; abundance: .; v_gene: TRBV27; CDR3nt: TGTGCCAGCAGCCCACAGGGGTGGAACACCGGGGAGCTGTTTTTT; CDR3aa: CASSPQGWNTGELFF
d_gene: TRBD2; j_gene: TRBJ2-3; abundance: .; v_gene: TRBV2; CDR3nt: TGTGCCAGCAGGAAGACTAGCGGGAGTTCAGATACGCAGTATTTT; CDR3aa: CASRKTSGSSDTQYF
d_gene: TRBD2; j_gene: TRBJ2-5; abundance: .; v_gene: TRBV7-2; CDR3nt: TGTGCCAGCAGCCCACTAGGCGGGGGGGAAGAGACCCAGTACTTC; CDR3aa: CASSPLGGGEETQYF
d_gene: .; j_gene: TRBJ2-3; abundance: .; v_gene: TRBV7-6; CDR3nt: TGTGCCAGCAGCTTAGCGGGGGTCAGCACAGATACGCAGTATTTT; CDR3aa: CASSLAGVSTDTQYF
d_gene: .; j_gene: TRBJ1-5; abundance: .; v_gene: TRBV11-2; CDR3nt: TGTGCCAGCAGCTTAGGGGCAGTTAGCAATCAGCCCCAGCATTTT; CDR3aa: CASSLGAVSNQPQHF
d_gene: .; j_gene: TRBJ2-1; abundance: .; v_gene: TRBV11-2; CDR3nt: TGTGCCAGCAGCTTTACGACTAATGAGCAGTTCTTC; CDR3aa: CASSFTTNEQFF
d_gene: .; j_gene: TRBJ1-1; abundance: .; v_gene: TRBV5-1; CDR3nt: TGCGCCAGCAGCTTAAGCGGGAACGAGAACACTGAAGCTTTCTTT; CDR3aa: CASSLSGNENTEAFF
d_gene: TRBD1; j_gene: TRBJ2-7; abundance: .; v_gene: TRBV5-4; CDR3nt: TGTGCCAGCAGCTTACAGGGGGCGCGAGAGCAGTACTTC; CDR3aa: CASSLQGAREQYF
d_gene: TRBD1; j_gene: TRBJ1-5; abundance: .; v_gene: TRBV2; CDR3nt: TGTGCCAGCAGTGAGGGGGTGACAGGGGATCAGCCCCAGCATTTT; CDR3aa: CASSEGVTGDQPQHF
d_gene: .; j_gene: TRBJ1-2; abundance: .; v_gene: TRBV19; CDR3nt: TGTGCCAGTAGTTCCCACAGGGTACCGTATGGCTACACCTTC; CDR3aa: CASSSHRVPYGYTF
d_gene: .; j_gene: TRBJ1-1; abundance: .; v_gene: TRBV7-8; CDR3nt: TGTGCCAGCAGCTTAGACGACACCACTGAAGCTTTCTTT; CDR3aa: CASSLDDTTEAFF
d_gene: .; j_gene: TRBJ1-1; abundance: .; v_gene: TRBV4-1; CDR3nt: TGCGCCAGCAGCCCCCTTCGGGAGAGGATGAACACTGAAGCTTTCTTT; CDR3aa: CASSPLRERMNTEAFF
d_gene: .; j_gene: TRBJ2-5; abundance: .; v_gene: TRBV5-4; CDR3nt: TGTGCCAGCAGCGCCTTAAGTCTCCAAGAGACCCAGTACTTC; CDR3aa: CASSALSLQETQYF
d_gene: TRBD1; j_gene: TRBJ1-2; abundance: .; v_gene: TRBV6-1; CDR3nt: TGTGCCAGCAGTGAACAGGACAGGGGTTCTAACTATGGCTACACCTTC; CDR3aa: CASSEQDRGSNYGYTF
d_gene: TRBD1; j_gene: TRBJ2-1; abundance: once; v_gene: TRBV5-1; CDR3nt: TGCGCCAGCAGAGAGACAGGGGGAAATGAGCAGTTCTTC; CDR3aa: CASRETGGNEQFF
d_gene: .; j_gene: TRBJ2-2; abundance: once; v_gene: TRBV5-1; CDR3nt: TGCGCCAGCCGATTTTCCGGGGAGCTGTTTTTT; CDR3aa: CASRFSGELFF
d_gene: .; j_gene: TRBJ1-5; abundance: .; v_gene: TRBV14; CDR3nt: TGTGCCAGCAGCCAAGATTGGCGAGGTAATCAGCCCCAGCATTTT; CDR3aa: CASSQDWRGNQPQHF
d_gene: .; j_gene: TRBJ1-5; abundance: .; v_gene: TRBV2; CDR3nt: TGTGCCAGCAGTGTTGAGGGGGTTAATCAGCCCCAGCATTTT; CDR3aa: CASSVEGVNQPQHF
d_gene: .; j_gene: TRBJ2-6; abundance: .; v_gene: TRBV9; CDR3nt: TGTGCCAGCAGTGCCGACAGCTCTGGGGCCAACGTCCTGACTTTC; CDR3aa: CASSADSSGANVLTF
d_gene: .; j_gene: TRBJ2-7; abundance: .; v_gene: TRBV30; CDR3nt: TGTGCCTGGAGTGTAAGGGGTTACGAGCAGTACTTC; CDR3aa: CAWSVRGYEQYF
d_gene: TRBD2; j_gene: TRBJ2-1; abundance: .; v_gene: TRBV7-3; CDR3nt: TGTGCCAGCAGCGTAGCGGGAGGCATCGATGAGCAGTTCTTC; CDR3aa: CASSVAGGIDEQFF
d_gene: .; j_gene: TRBJ2-1; abundance: .; v_gene: TRBV15; CDR3nt: TGTGCCACCAGCAAGCATCTCGGGGGCGGGCAGTTCTTC; CDR3aa: CATSKHLGGGQFF
d_gene: .; j_gene: TRBJ1-5; abundance: .; v_gene: TRBV27; CDR3nt: TGTGCCAGCAGTTCTGGGGGGGGCAATCAGCCCCAGCATTTT; CDR3aa: CASSSGGGNQPQHF
d_gene: .; j_gene: TRBJ2-1; abundance: few; v_gene: TRBV6-4; CDR3nt: TGTGCCAGCAGTGAGACGGCAGGGGAGCAGTTCTTC; CDR3aa: CASSETAGEQFF
d_gene: .; j_gene: TRBJ1-3; abundance: once; v_gene: TRBV9; CDR3nt: TGTGCCAGCAGCGTCGGCGGAGGTGGAAACACCATATATTTT; CDR3aa: CASSVGGGGNTIYF
d_gene: .; j_gene: TRBJ2-7; abundance: .; v_gene: TRBV9; CDR3nt: TGTGCCAGCAGCGTAGGGGGGACTTTCTCCTACGAGCAGTACTTC; CDR3aa: CASSVGGTFSYEQYF
d_gene: .; j_gene: TRBJ2-3; abundance: .; v_gene: TRBV11-2; CDR3nt: TGTGCCAGCACCTGGTCAGGAGATACGCAGTATTTT; CDR3aa: CASTWSGDTQYF
d_gene: .; j_gene: TRBJ2-1; abundance: .; v_gene: TRBV14; CDR3nt: TGTGCCAGCAGCCTCGGAGCCGCCAATGAGCAGTTCTTC; CDR3aa: CASSLGAANEQFF
d_gene: .; j_gene: TRBJ1-2; abundance: .; v_gene: TRBV27; CDR3nt: TGTGCCAGCAGTTTGGGGGAAAACTATGGCTACACCTTC; CDR3aa: CASSLGENYGYTF
d_gene: .; j_gene: TRBJ2-1; abundance: .; v_gene: TRBV7-9; CDR3nt: TGTGCCAGCAGCTTAGGGAGGGGTGAGCAGTTCTTC; CDR3aa: CASSLGRGEQFF
d_gene: .; j_gene: TRBJ2-1; abundance: .; v_gene: TRBV4-3; CDR3nt: TGCGCCAGCAGCCACGTCTGGGGGGAATACAATGAGCAGTTCTTC; CDR3aa: CASSHVWGEYNEQFF
d_gene: .; j_gene: TRBJ2-1; abundance: .; v_gene: TRBV6-5; CDR3nt: TGTGCCAGCAGTTACGGCCCGAGCTCCTACAATGAGCAGTTCTTC; CDR3aa: CASSYGPSSYNEQFF
d_gene: .; j_gene: TRBJ2-5; abundance: .; v_gene: TRBV4-1; CDR3nt: TGCGCCAGCAGCCAAGATTGGGGGGCTCAAGAGACCCAGTACTTC; CDR3aa: CASSQDWGAQETQYF
d_gene: .; j_gene: TRBJ2-1; abundance: .; v_gene: TRBV5-4; CDR3nt: TGTGCCAGCAGCTTGGGCTGGTCGAATGTCGATGAGCAGTTCTTC; CDR3aa: CASSLGWSNVDEQFF
d_gene: .; j_gene: TRBJ2-2; abundance: .; v_gene: TRBV27; CDR3nt: TGTGCCAGCAGTTTACCGGGGGCTCGCACCGGGGAGCTGTTTTTT; CDR3aa: CASSLPGARTGELFF
d_gene: .; j_gene: TRBJ2-7; abundance: .; v_gene: TRBV7-9; CDR3nt: TGTGCCAGCAGCCCCCCGGGGACCTACGAGCAGTACTTC; CDR3aa: CASSPPGTYEQYF
d_gene: .; j_gene: TRBJ1-3; abundance: .; v_gene: TRBV2; CDR3nt: TGTGCCAGCACTCCGGCCAACTCTGGAAACACCATATATTTT; CDR3aa: CASTPANSGNTIYF
d_gene: TRBD1; j_gene: TRBJ2-5; abundance: few; v_gene: TRBV4-1; CDR3nt: TGCGCCAGCAGCCCCGAGACAGGGTCCAGAGAGACCCAGTACTTC; CDR3aa: CASSPETGSRETQYF
d_gene: .; j_gene: TRBJ1-3; abundance: .; v_gene: TRBV4-1; CDR3nt: TGCGCCAGCAGCGGCATGGGGAACACCATATATTTT; CDR3aa: CASSGMGNTIYF
d_gene: TRBD1; j_gene: TRBJ1-2; abundance: .; v_gene: TRBV27; CDR3nt: TGTGCCAGCAGTTTATCCCCGACAGGGGACTATGGCTACACCTTC; CDR3aa: CASSLSPTGDYGYTF
d_gene: .; j_gene: TRBJ1-2; abundance: .; v_gene: TRBV19; CDR3nt: TGTGCCAGTAGTGCAGGGACTAACTATGGCTACACCTTC; CDR3aa: CASSAGTNYGYTF
d_gene: TRBD1; j_gene: TRBJ2-1; abundance: once; v_gene: TRBV29-1; CDR3nt: TGCAGCGTTGAAGATGGGACAGTTACTAGCTCCTACAATGAGCAGTTCTTC; CDR3aa: CSVEDGTVTSSYNEQFF
d_gene: .; j_gene: TRBJ2-7; abundance: .; v_gene: TRBV11-2; CDR3nt: TGTGCCAGCAGCTTGACAGAATACGAGCAGTACTTC; CDR3aa: CASSLTEYEQYF
d_gene: .; j_gene: TRBJ2-1; abundance: .; v_gene: TRBV27; CDR3nt: TGTGCCAGCAGTTTAGGGGGAGCCCCCAATGAGCAGTTCTTC; CDR3aa: CASSLGGAPNEQFF
d_gene: .; j_gene: TRBJ2-7; abundance: .; v_gene: TRBV2; CDR3nt: TGTGCCAGCAGCACCCGACAGCCGCCCTACGAGCAGTACTTC; CDR3aa: CASSTRQPPYEQYF
d_gene: .; j_gene: TRBJ2-1; abundance: .; v_gene: TRBV12-5; CDR3nt: TGTGCTAGTGGTCCCGATCCCTACAATGAGCAGTTCTTC; CDR3aa: CASGPDPYNEQFF
d_gene: TRBD1; j_gene: TRBJ1-2; abundance: .; v_gene: TRBV7-2; CDR3nt: TGTGCCAGCAGCTTCTTCGACAGGGTCCTTCCGGGCTACACCTTC; CDR3aa: CASSFFDRVLPGYTF
d_gene: .; j_gene: TRBJ2-7; abundance: .; v_gene: TRBV6-1; CDR3nt: TGTGCCAGCACCTTACCACAGGCGGGATACGAGCAGTACTTC; CDR3aa: CASTLPQAGYEQYF
d_gene: .; j_gene: TRBJ2-3; abundance: .; v_gene: TRBV4-1; CDR3nt: TGCGCCAGCAGCCAAGAGGGGGTAGCGGCTACAGATACGCAGTATTTT; CDR3aa: CASSQEGVAATDTQYF
d_gene: TRBD1; j_gene: TRBJ1-1; abundance: .; v_gene: TRBV11-2; CDR3nt: TGTGCCAGCACGACAGGGAGGAACACTGAAGCTTTCTTT; CDR3aa: CASTTGRNTEAFF
d_gene: TRBD1; j_gene: TRBJ1-2; abundance: .; v_gene: TRBV27; CDR3nt: TGTGCCAGCAGCCTAACAGGGGTTTATGGCTACACCTTC; CDR3aa: CASSLTGVYGYTF
d_gene: .; j_gene: TRBJ2-5; abundance: .; v_gene: TRBV2; CDR3nt: TGTGCCAGCAGTGAACCAGGCCAAGAGACCCAGTACTTC; CDR3aa: CASSEPGQETQYF
d_gene: .; j_gene: TRBJ1-2; abundance: once; v_gene: TRBV19; CDR3nt: TGTGCCAGTAGTGTCCGACCCGGGGCTAACTATGGCTACACCTTC; CDR3aa: CASSVRPGANYGYTF
d_gene: .; j_gene: TRBJ2-7; abundance: .; v_gene: TRBV7-9; CDR3nt: TGTGCCAGCAGCTTAGGAGAGGGGGGCTACGAGCAGTACTTC; CDR3aa: CASSLGEGGYEQYF
d_gene: TRBD2; j_gene: TRBJ2-7; abundance: .; v_gene: TRBV6-5; CDR3nt: TGTGCCAGCAGTTACTCACCCGGGGGGGAGCAGTACTTC; CDR3aa: CASSYSPGGEQYF
d_gene: .; j_gene: TRBJ2-3; abundance: .; v_gene: TRBV28; CDR3nt: TGTGCCAGCAGTTTAACGGGTCTCACAGATACGCAGTATTTT; CDR3aa: CASSLTGLTDTQYF
d_gene: TRBD2; j_gene: TRBJ2-7; abundance: once; v_gene: TRBV9; CDR3nt: TGTGCCAGCAGCGTAGGGGTAGCGGGGAACGAGCAGTACTTC; CDR3aa: CASSVGVAGNEQYF
d_gene: TRBD1; j_gene: TRBJ1-2; abundance: .; v_gene: TRBV4-3; CDR3nt: TGCGCCAGCAGCCCCGGACAGGGGTACGGCTACACCTTC; CDR3aa: CASSPGQGYGYTF